These 10 T cell receptor beta chains came from one sample sequenced in a study of cytomegalovirus exposure and HLA in healthy donors. The PCR employed 60 Vbeta primers together with 13 Jbeta primers. Clones were read by immunoSEQ multiplex PCR, and TCRdb kept only the in-frame ones, dropping some. Altogether about 21,000 clones are present, around 77% being singletons, with the ten largest covering roughly 7.1%. What was sequenced was PBMCs. The receptors here all came from a man aged 55-75 years in good health and CMV-seronegative.

The CDR3 protein is CASSSKTGITEAFF. DNA of the CDR3: TGTGCCAGCAGCTCCAAGACAGGGATCACTGAAGCTTTCTTT. V is TRBV5-5 and J is TRBJ1-1; 7 bases fit TRBD1. Germline V lookup: CDR1 SGHKS, CDR2 YYEKEE (reference sequence). This CDR3 comprises 14 residues. The J segment lost 4 bases and the V segment lost 3 bases, leaving 6 bases of the junction unmatched.

V gene TRBV11-2 combines with J gene TRBJ2-3; D not certain. CDR1 SGHAT and CDR2 FQNNGV come from the germline V gene. The CDR3 runs to 12 residues. V was cut by 3 bases and J by 7 bases, with 8 bases left in between. The CDR3 nucleotides read TGTGCCAGCAGCTTCCTAGGAAATACGCAGTATTTT. Amino acid sequence: CASSFLGNTQYF. The whole variable domain, filled in from reference TRBV11-2 and TRBJ2-3, reads EAGVAQSPRYKIIEKRQSVAFWCNPISGHATLYWYQQILGQGPKLLIQFQNNGVVDDSQLPKDRFSAERLKGVDSTLKIQPAKLEDSAVYLCASSFLGNTQYFGPGTRLTVL.

V gene TRBV9 combines with J gene TRBJ2-7; TRBD1 is a possible D gene (6 bases). Looked up from germline, CDR1 is SGDLS and CDR2 is YYNGEE. V lost 0 bases and J lost 5, with 15 bases in between. CDR3 length: 15 amino acids. DNA of the CDR3: TGTGCCAGCAGCGTAGCAGGGGCCCCCTTTGACGAGCAGTACTTC. Protein product: CASSVAGAPFDEQYF.

J is TRBJ2-5 and V is TRBV7-3; TRBD1 might be the D (5 bases). The CDR3 extends over 15 amino acids. Deletions cut 3 bases from V and 5 bases from J, with 16 bases between. The germline V gene has CDR1 SGHTA and CDR2 FQGTGA. This CDR3 reads CASSFAQGSIETQYF. The DNA for the CDR3 is TGTGCCAGCAGCTTCGCCCAGGGTAGCATCGAGACCCAGTACTTC.

The rearrangement links TRBV27 to TRBJ2-1, with 9 bases lining up with TRBD2. The CDR3 has 17 residues. Germline-derived CDR1 and CDR2 are MNHEY and SMNVEV (reference sequence). J lost 2 bases, V lost 4 bases, and 9 bases had no gene match. The DNA for the CDR3 is TGTGCCAGCAGTTCAAGGACTAGCGCGAGCCCCTACAATGAGCAGTTCTTC. This codes for CASSSRTSASPYNEQFF.

The gene calls are TRBV11-2 and TRBJ1-1; 9 bases are shared with TRBD1. The germline V gene encodes CDR1 SGHAT and CDR2 FQNNGV. V shed 5 bases, J shed 6 bases, and the junction held 4 bases outside the gene matches. The CDR3 extends over 13 amino acids. The CDR3 DNA is TGTGCCAGCAGCAAGGACAGGGGCTCTGAAGCTTTCTTT. Translation: CASSKDRGSEAFF.

The chain joins TRBV7-9 to TRBJ2-3; 7 bases align to TRBD1. The junction had 16 bases not matched to a gene; V was cut back by 5 bases and J by 8 bases. The germline gives CDR1 SEHNR, CDR2 FQNEAQ (reference sequence). This CDR3 spans 16 amino acids. CDR3 in DNA: TGTGCCAGCAGCCGAGTGCATGACAGGGCGTTAGGTACGCAGTATTTT. It specifies CASSRVHDRALGTQYF.

The chain carries TRBV7-9 and TRBJ2-7, with TRBD2 as a possible D gene (6 bases). This CDR3 is 13 amino acids long. Looked up from germline, CDR1 is SEHNR and CDR2 is FQNEAQ (reference sequence). V gave up 1 base and J gave up 7 bases, with 11 bases separating them. The CDR3 reads CASSLVPAGEQYF. CDR3 in DNA: TGTGCCAGCAGCTTAGTTCCAGCGGGTGAGCAGTACTTC.

The rearrangement joins TRBV7-2 to TRBJ2-5; 8 positions match TRBD1. Germline V gene sequence: CDR1 SGHTA, CDR2 FQGNSA. The CDR3 length is 14 residues. With V trimmed by 2 bases and J by 2 bases, 1 base remained unmatched. CDR3 sequence: CASSLRQGQETQYF. The CDR3 nucleotides read TGTGCCAGCAGCTTACGACAGGGGCAAGAGACCCAGTACTTC.

The chain joins TRBV19 to TRBJ2-7; 8 bases are a match to TRBD1. J gave up 5 bases and V 5 bases, and 11 bases lay outside the gene matches. Germline lookup yields CDR1 LNHDA and CDR2 SQIVND (reference sequence). The CDR3 covers 15 residues. CDR3 protein: CASSPRQGPFDEQYF. In DNA form, the CDR3 reads TGTGCCAGTAGTCCCCGACAGGGGCCCTTCGACGAGCAGTACTTC.